This passage covers 8 T cell receptor beta chains from one sample sequenced in a study of blood T cells in healthy people across ages. A second PCR, run for about 7 to 11 cycles, used a sample-barcoded 5' primer plus a J-beta primer mix. TCRdb used MiXCR to reprocess the 5' RACE reads, holding one entry per CDR3 protein. The data show fewer than 1,000,000 distinct CDR3 sequences, with about 42% seen just once and over 15% held by the top ten. Sample: blood. These receptor sequences come from a man aged 80 or over in good health.

Ten or more counts support this clonotype. This chain uses TRBV9 with TRBJ2-7; D possibly matches TRBD1 or TRBD2 (5 bases each). Looked up from germline, CDR1 is SGDLS and CDR2 is YYNGEE. Trimming stripped 0 bases from V and 3 bases from J, with 7 bases between. This CDR3 has 13 amino acids. The CDR3 is CASSVGDLYEQYF. CDR3 nucleotide sequence: TGTGCCAGCAGCGTAGGGGACCTCTACGAGCAGTACTTC.

The V and J genes are TRBV9 and TRBJ2-7; D possibly corresponds to TRBD2 (7 bases). Looked up from germline, CDR1 is SGDLS and CDR2 is YYNGEE. The V and J ends lost 3 bases and 3 bases respectively, with 13 bases between them. The CDR3 loop spans 14 amino acids. CDR3 sequence: CASSEGGLGYEQYF. The CDR3 bases are TGTGCCAGCAGCGAGGGGGGGTTAGGCTACGAGCAGTACTTC.

The rearrangement links TRBV9 to TRBJ1-2; D remains unclear. CDR1 and CDR2 from the germline V gene are SGDLS and YYNGEE. Trimming took 0 bases from V and 7 from J, leaving 13 bases between them. CDR3 length equals 14 residues. CDR3 DNA: TGTGCCAGCAGCGTAGAGGACCTTTCGGGTGGCTACACCTTC. Amino acid sequence: CASSVEDLSGGYTF.

The chain links TRBV20-1 to TRBJ2-2; 7 positions match TRBD1. The CDR3 contains 16 residues. V was pared by 6 bases and J by 2 bases, with 12 bases of the junction left unmatched. The V gene's germline CDR1 is DFQATT and CDR2 SNEGSKA (reference sequence). In DNA form, the CDR3 reads TGCAGTGCCCGCCCCACCGGGACAGAAAACACCGGGGAGCTGTTTTTT. Its protein product is CSARPTGTENTGELFF.

The table lists this clonotype with a few counts. V and J are TRBV10-1 and TRBJ1-6; D is ambiguous. Germline lookup yields CDR1 WNHNN and CDR2 SYGVQD (reference sequence). The ends were cut back, 6 bases at V and 7 bases at J, with 7 bases in the middle. CDR3 length: 12 amino acids. The CDR3: CASSDPNSPLHF. The CDR3 bases are TGCGCCAGCAGCGATCCCAATTCACCCCTCCACTTT.

CDR3 coding DNA: TGTGCCAGCAGCCCCCGGACAGGGGACGCGACCCAGTACTTC. Translated: CASSPRTGDATQYF. J is TRBJ2-5 and V is TRBV7-2, with TRBD1 matching over 9 bases. CDR3 size: 14 residues. The J segment lost 7 bases and the V segment lost 5 bases, leaving 8 bases of the junction unmatched. Germline assignment: CDR1 SGHTA and CDR2 FQGNSA.

Comment on this clonotype: Its ends do not fully match the called genes, so a read error is possible. The J gene is TRBJ2-5, the V gene TRBV10-3, with 8 bases that match TRBD2. This CDR3 region has 13 residues. Germline loops: CDR1 ENHRY, CDR2 SYGVKD. The CDR3 sequence: CAINSGREETPYF. Written as DNA, the CDR3 is TGTGCCATCAACAGCGGGAGAGAAGAGACCCCGTACTTC.

There are a few counts of this clonotype. The chain employs TRBV11-2 and TRBJ2-1; TRBD2 matches 10 bases. Germline trimming cut 6 bases from V and 0 bases from J; bases unmatched to any gene: 8. From germline, CDR1 is SGHAT and CDR2 FQNNGV. This CDR3 region has 17 residues. The CDR3 sequence: CASSPPLAGFSYNEQFF. CDR3 sequence (DNA): TGTGCCAGCAGTCCCCCACTAGCGGGATTCTCCTACAATGAGCAGTTCTTC.